This TCR beta chain came from a study of T cell repertoires in cytomegalovirus infection. In the study overall: Public TCR beta signatures indicated both CMV infection and matching HLA type.

CDR3 length equals 14 residues. Trimming pared 8 bases from V and 0 bases from J, leaving 10 bases between. CDR1 is LNHDA and CDR2 is SQIVND in the germline V gene (reference sequence). Study-wide findings and caveats: Of the TCR beta families, the public ones yielded a cumulative frequency that identified carriers of CMV plus the relevant HLA. Clonotypes of TCR beta that were HLA-C-restricted and CMV-specific dominated the ex vivo response.

This clonotype was picked up many times. Its antigen is unidentified. TCRdb reanalysed the reads using MiXCR and keeps one entry per CDR3 protein. The table includes around 120,000 distinct CDR3 sequences, more than 20% detected once. The chain carries TRBV19 and TRBJ1-4; unclear D gene. The TCR was taken from a human donor in good health (CMV status not recorded). Some clones in this sample may be carry-over from other donors' samples. The sample comprised PBMCs, sequenced either directly or after in vitro stimulation (not recorded which). CDR3 in amino acids: CASCGSTTNEKLFF. The CDR3 DNA sequence: TGTGCCAGTTGTGGTTCTACAACTAATGAAAAACTGTTTTTT.